Below are 4 T cell receptor beta chains sequenced from a single sample in a study of vaccination and CD4 T cells after COVID-19. Oncomine TCR Beta short-read sequencing was applied to DNA from cultured CD4+ T cells. A single record per CDR3 protein comes from TCRdb applying MiXCR to the PCR reads. Here the sample spans roughly 3,200 distinct CDR3 sequences, around three quarters being singletons. These receptors' targets are unknown. Treatment noted: roughly 11-day PBMC culture with coronavirus spike peptide pools or control peptides (ViraFEST assay). Sequenced material: CD4+ T cells from blood, cultured in vitro. These TCRs come from a human donor who had recovered from COVID-19.

The chain recombines TRBV20-1 with TRBJ2-5; TRBD1 matches 8 bases. This CDR3 region has 15 residues. V gave up 3 bases and J gave up 1 base; unmatched junction bases: 7. The germline gives CDR1 DFQATT, CDR2 SNEGSKA (reference sequence). The CDR3 DNA reads as TGCAGTGCTAGGAACCCCGGACAGGGCCAAGAGACCCAGTACTTC. Amino acids: CSARNPGQGQETQYF.

V and J are TRBV6-1 and TRBJ2-4, with 10 bases matching TRBD1. Germline assignment: CDR1 MNHNS and CDR2 SASEGT. The CDR3 contains 14 residues. With V trimmed by 1 base and J by 7 bases, 1 base remained unmatched. Here the CDR3 DNA reads TGTGCCAGCAGTGAAGGGGGACAGGGGAACATTCAGTACTTC. Residues: CASSEGGQGNIQYF.

The table lists this clonotype with a few counts. V and J are TRBV6-5 and TRBJ1-5, with D hard to call. V lost 0 bases to trimming and J lost 5 bases, with 8 bases between them. The CDR3 length is 14 residues. Germline-derived CDR1 and CDR2 are MNHEY and SVGAGI. The CDR3 coding sequence is TGTGCCAGCAGTTACTCCCCCTGGGATCAGCCCCAGCATTTT. It encodes CASSYSPWDQPQHF.

The sample holds one count of this clonotype. CDR3 DNA sequence: TGTGCCAGCAGTTACCAGGACAGAAATTCACCCCTCCACTTT. It specifies CASSYQDRNSPLHF. The V and J genes are TRBV6-5 and TRBJ1-6; possibly TRBD1 for D (6 bases). V was cut by 2 bases and J by 7 bases, with 9 bases left in between. The CDR3 has 14 residues. Germline V CDR1 and CDR2: MNHEY, SVGAGI.